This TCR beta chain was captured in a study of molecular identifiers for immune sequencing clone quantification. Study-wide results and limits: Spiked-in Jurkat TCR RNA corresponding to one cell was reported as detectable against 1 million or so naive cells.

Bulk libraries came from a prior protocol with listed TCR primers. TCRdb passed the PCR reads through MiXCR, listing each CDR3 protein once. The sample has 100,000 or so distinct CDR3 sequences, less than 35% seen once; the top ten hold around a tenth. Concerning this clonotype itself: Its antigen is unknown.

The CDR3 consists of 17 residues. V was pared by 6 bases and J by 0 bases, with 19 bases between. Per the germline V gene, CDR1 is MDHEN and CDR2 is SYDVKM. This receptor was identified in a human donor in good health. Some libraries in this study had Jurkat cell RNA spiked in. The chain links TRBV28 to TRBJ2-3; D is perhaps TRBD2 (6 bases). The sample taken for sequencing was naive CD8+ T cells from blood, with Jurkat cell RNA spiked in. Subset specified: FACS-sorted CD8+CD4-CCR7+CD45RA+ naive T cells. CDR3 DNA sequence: TGTGCCAGCAGCTTCGTGGGGCGGACTACTAGCACAGATACGCAGTATTTT. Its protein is CASSFVGRTTSTDTQYF.